This T cell receptor (beta chain) was identified in a study of T-cell memory formation after mild COVID-19. General study findings and limits: Among CD4+ contracting clones, most were CM and EM, and CD8+ ones EMRA. CD4/CD8 balance held among clones contracting day 15 to 85, and later expanders leaned CD4+. Some clones that responded were present in memory (sampled pre-infection), which suggests cross-reactive memory joined.

The V gene's germline CDR1 is KGHSY and CDR2 FQNENV. Trimming removed 0 bases at V and 4 bases at J, with 4 bases between. This CDR3 has 12 amino acids. TCRdb re-derived calls from the 5' RACE reads in MiXCR, one entry per CDR3 protein. The repertoire holds some 200,000 distinct CDR3 sequences, about 22% seen once, with about 21% in the top ten. In regard to this clonotype: As yet, its antigen is unknown.

The sequencing sample was made of PBMCs or a T cell subset sorted from them (not recorded which). The chain is built from TRBV16 and TRBJ2-7; no clear D. The receptor was isolated from an adult woman who had mild COVID-19 (a few samples of this study predate the infection). Cell type and time point are not known. CDR3 nucleotides: TGTGCCAGCAGCCAATCAATTTACGAGCAGTACTTC. Translating it yields CASSQSIYEQYF.